The 10 T cell receptor beta chains in this list originate from one sample, sequenced in a study of T cell responses to AZD1222 COVID-19 vaccine. The data were produced by immunoSEQ multiplex PCR, yet TCRdb's version contains in-frame clones alone and is incomplete. Among about 120,000 clones, around 87% were seen once, and the ten largest hold 10%. The sample here was peripheral blood, taken on day 0 of AZD1222 vaccination. These receptor sequences come from an adult in good health.

This clone was found once. This chain joins TRBV7-9 and TRBJ1-2; D gene ambiguous. V lost 5 bases to trimming and J lost 6 bases, with 13 bases between them. This CDR3 is 13 amino acids long. Germline CDR1 reads SEHNR; CDR2 reads FQNEAQ (reference sequence). The DNA for the CDR3 is TGTGCCAGCAGCCCGGACCGGGAAGATGGCTACACCTTC. This sequence encodes CASSPDREDGYTF.

The CDR3 loop is CASTSLWQINTGELFF. The DNA of the CDR3 is TGTGCCAGCACCTCCTTATGGCAGATAAACACCGGGGAGCTGTTTTTT. This chain joins TRBV27 and TRBJ2-2; D gene unclear. In germline, CDR1 is MNHEY, CDR2 SMNVEV (reference sequence). The CDR3 sequence is 16 residues long. Trimming took 7 bases from V and 2 from J, leaving 17 bases between them.

The J gene is TRBJ2-7, the V gene TRBV5-1, with D maybe TRBD2 (6 bases). This CDR3 comprises 13 residues. Trimming pared 4 bases from V and 5 bases from J, leaving 13 bases between. Germline loops: CDR1 SGHRS, CDR2 YFSETQ. DNA of the CDR3: TGCGCCAGCAGCCACCCCACGGGGGACGAGCAGTACTTC. Residues: CASSHPTGDEQYF.

The genes are TRBV9 and TRBJ2-7; 7 nucleotides line up with TRBD1. Unmatched junction bases numbered 6, after V lost 3 bases and J lost 0 bases. Germline V gene data show CDR1 as SGDLS and CDR2 as YYNGEE. This CDR3 contains 15 residues. The CDR3, as DNA: TGTGCCAGCAGCGCGACAGGGAGAAGCTCCTACGAGCAGTACTTC. Translated, it gives CASSATGRSSYEQYF.

CDR3 in DNA: TGTGCCAGCACTACTGTGTGGGGGGGAAACACCGGGGAGCTGTTTTTT. This sequence encodes CASTTVWGGNTGELFF. V gene TRBV27 combines with J gene TRBJ2-2, with 7 bases fitting TRBD2. The J segment lost 2 bases and the V segment lost 7 bases, leaving 10 bases of the junction unmatched. This CDR3 spans 16 amino acids. In germline, CDR1 is MNHEY, CDR2 SMNVEV (reference sequence).

This chain uses TRBV19 with TRBJ2-6; perhaps TRBD2 as D (5 bases). The length of the CDR3 is 12 residues. CDR1 and CDR2 (germline): LNHDA, SQIVND (reference sequence). V was pared by 4 bases and J by 8 bases, with 6 bases between. The CDR3 DNA reads TGTGCCAGTAGTACGGGGTCCAACGTCCTGACTTTC. Translation: CASSTGSNVLTF.

The rearrangement uses TRBV7-2 and TRBJ1-5, with unresolved D. This CDR3 comprises 14 residues. V lost 5 bases to trimming and J lost 3 bases, with 11 bases between them. Per germline, CDR1 SGHTA and CDR2 FQGNSA. CDR3 coding DNA: TGTGCCAGCAGCCGTGACGGTTACAATCAGCCCCAGCATTTT. It specifies CASSRDGYNQPQHF.

This clone was counted a single time. The chain recombines TRBV6-1 with TRBJ1-1; D might be TRBD1 (6 bases). The V end lost 2 bases, the J end lost 6 bases, and 19 bases lay between the germline ends. The CDR3 extends over 16 amino acids. Germline V CDR1 and CDR2: MNHNS, SASEGT. DNA for the CDR3: TGTGCCAGCAGTGAATCTTGGGGGGCTAAGGGCGCTGAAGCTTTCTTT. Its protein product is CASSESWGAKGAEAFF.

This rearrangement joins TRBV12-3 or TRBV12-4 to TRBJ1-2; D possibly corresponds to TRBD1 (5 bases). The CDR3 consists of 13 residues. V was shortened by 8 bases and J by 5 bases, with 15 bases between the two germline ends. The CDR3 nucleotides are TGTGCCAGCGTGGCGGGGGTGCAATATGGCTACACCTTC. Its translation is CASVAGVQYGYTF.

The V call is TRBV7-9, the J call TRBJ1-6; D not certain. Trimming took 5 bases from V and 12 from J, leaving 11 bases between them. CDR1 is SEHNR and CDR2 is FQNEAQ in the germline V gene (reference sequence). The CDR3 is 12 amino acids. CDR3 region: CASSHPDRPLHF. For the CDR3, the DNA is TGTGCCAGCAGCCACCCGGATAGACCCCTCCACTTT.